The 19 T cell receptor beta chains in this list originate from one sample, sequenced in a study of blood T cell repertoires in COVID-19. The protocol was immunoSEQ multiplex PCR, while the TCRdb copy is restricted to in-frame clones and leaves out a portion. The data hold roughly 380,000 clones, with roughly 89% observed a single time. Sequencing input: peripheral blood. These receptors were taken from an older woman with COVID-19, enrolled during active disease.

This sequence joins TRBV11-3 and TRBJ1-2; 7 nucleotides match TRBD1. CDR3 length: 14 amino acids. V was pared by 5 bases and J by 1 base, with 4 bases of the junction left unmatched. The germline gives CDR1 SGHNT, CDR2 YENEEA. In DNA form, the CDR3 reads TGTGCCAGCAGCCAGGGACAGAATAACTATGGCTACACCTTC. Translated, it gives CASSQGQNNYGYTF.

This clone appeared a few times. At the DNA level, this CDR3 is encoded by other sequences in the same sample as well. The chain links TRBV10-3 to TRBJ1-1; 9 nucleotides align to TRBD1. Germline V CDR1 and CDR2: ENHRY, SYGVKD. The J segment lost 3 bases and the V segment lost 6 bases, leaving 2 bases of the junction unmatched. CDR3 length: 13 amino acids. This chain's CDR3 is CAISRTGDTEAFF. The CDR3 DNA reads TGTGCCATCAGCCGGACAGGGGACACTGAAGCTTTCTTT.

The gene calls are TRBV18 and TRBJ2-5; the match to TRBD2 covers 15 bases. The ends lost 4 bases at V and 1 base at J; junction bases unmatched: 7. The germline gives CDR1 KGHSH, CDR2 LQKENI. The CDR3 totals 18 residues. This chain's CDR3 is CASSQRTSGGASQETQYF. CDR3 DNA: TGTGCCAGCTCACAACGGACTAGCGGGGGGGCTAGCCAAGAGACCCAGTACTTC.

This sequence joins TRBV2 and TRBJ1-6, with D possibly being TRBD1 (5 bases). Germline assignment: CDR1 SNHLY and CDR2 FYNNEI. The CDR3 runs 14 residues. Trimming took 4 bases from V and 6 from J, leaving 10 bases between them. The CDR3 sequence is CASSVGQPNSPLHF. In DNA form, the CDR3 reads TGTGCCAGCAGTGTGGGGCAGCCTAATTCACCCCTCCACTTT. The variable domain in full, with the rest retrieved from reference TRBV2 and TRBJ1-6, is EPEVTQTPSHQVTQMGQEVILRCVPISNHLYFYWYRQILGQKVEFLVSFYNNEISEKSEIFDDQFSVERPDGSNFTLKIRSTKLEDSAMYFCASSVGQPNSPLHFGNGTRLTVT.

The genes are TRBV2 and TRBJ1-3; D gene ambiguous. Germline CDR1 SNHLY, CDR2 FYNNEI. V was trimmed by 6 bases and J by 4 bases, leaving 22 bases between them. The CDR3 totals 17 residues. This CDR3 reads CASSEMKFSSRGNTIYF. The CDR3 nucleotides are TGTGCCAGCAGCGAGATGAAGTTTTCAAGTCGGGGAAACACCATATATTTT.

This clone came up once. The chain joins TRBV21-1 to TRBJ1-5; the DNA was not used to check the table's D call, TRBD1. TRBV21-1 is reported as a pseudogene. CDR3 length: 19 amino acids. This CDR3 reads CASSEKRQGDLYSNQPQHF. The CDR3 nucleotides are TGTGCCAGCAGCGAAAAGAGACAGGGGGATCTATATAGCAATCAGCCCCAGCATTTT.

DNA for the CDR3: TGCAGTGCTAGTGTTGGGCAGCCCAATCAGCCCCAGCATTTT. Translating it yields CSASVGQPNQPQHF. The V gene is TRBV20-1, the J gene TRBJ1-5, with no clear D. With 3 bases removed from V and 3 bases from J, the gap between germline ends came to 12 bases. The CDR3 consists of 14 residues. CDR1 DFQATT and CDR2 SNEGSKA come from the germline V gene (reference sequence).

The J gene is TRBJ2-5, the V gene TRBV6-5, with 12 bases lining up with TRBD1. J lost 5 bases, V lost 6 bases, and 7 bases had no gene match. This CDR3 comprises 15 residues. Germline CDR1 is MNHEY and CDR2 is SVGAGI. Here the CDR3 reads CASSRDRGRWETQYF. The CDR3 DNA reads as TGTGCCAGCAGCCGGGACAGGGGGCGCTGGGAGACCCAGTACTTC.

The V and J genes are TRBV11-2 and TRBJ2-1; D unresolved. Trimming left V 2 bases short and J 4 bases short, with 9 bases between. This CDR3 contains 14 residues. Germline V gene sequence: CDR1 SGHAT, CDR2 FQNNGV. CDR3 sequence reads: CASSLFDNYNEQFF. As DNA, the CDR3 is TGTGCCAGCAGCTTATTTGACAATTACAATGAGCAGTTCTTC.

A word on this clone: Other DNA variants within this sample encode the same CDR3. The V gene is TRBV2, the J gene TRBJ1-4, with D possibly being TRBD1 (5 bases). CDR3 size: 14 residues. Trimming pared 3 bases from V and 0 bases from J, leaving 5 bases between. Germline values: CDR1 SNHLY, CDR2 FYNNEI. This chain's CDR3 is CASSETATNEKLFF. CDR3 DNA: TGTGCCAGCAGTGAGACAGCAACTAATGAAAAACTGTTTTTT.

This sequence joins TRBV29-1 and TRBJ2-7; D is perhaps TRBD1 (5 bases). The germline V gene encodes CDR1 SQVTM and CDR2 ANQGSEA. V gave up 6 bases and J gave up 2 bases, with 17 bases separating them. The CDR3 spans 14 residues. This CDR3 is CSVTAGLPTYEQYF. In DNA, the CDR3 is TGCAGCGTAACGGCAGGGCTCCCTACCTACGAGCAGTACTTC.

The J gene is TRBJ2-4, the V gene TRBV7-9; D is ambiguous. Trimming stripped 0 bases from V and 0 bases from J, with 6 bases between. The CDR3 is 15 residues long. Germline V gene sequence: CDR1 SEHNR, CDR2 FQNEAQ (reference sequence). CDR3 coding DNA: TGTGCCAGCAGCTTAGCCGGTGTAGCCAAAAACATTCAGTACTTC. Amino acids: CASSLAGVAKNIQYF.

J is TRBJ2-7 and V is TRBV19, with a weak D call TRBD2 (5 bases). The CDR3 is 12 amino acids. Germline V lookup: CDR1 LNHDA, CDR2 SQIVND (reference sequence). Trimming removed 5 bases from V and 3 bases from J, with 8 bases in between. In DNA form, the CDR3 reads TGTGCCAGTAGTCTCGGGAACTACGAGCAGTACTTC. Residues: CASSLGNYEQYF.

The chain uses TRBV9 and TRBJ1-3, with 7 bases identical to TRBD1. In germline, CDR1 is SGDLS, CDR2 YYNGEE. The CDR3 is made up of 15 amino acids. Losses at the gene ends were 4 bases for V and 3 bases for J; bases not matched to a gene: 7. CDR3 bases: TGTGCCAGCAGCTTTCAGGGGGTATTTGGAAACACCATATATTTT. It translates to CASSFQGVFGNTIYF.

The CDR3 loop is CAIRPTTGKLGETQYF. The CDR3 region has the DNA TGTGCCATCAGGCCCACGACAGGGAAGCTAGGGGAGACCCAGTACTTC. This chain uses TRBV10-3 with TRBJ2-5; 7 bases are shared with TRBD1. The CDR3 sequence is 16 residues long. The germline CDR1 and CDR2 sequences are ENHRY and SYGVKD. Unmatched junction bases numbered 15, after V lost 6 bases and J lost 5 bases.

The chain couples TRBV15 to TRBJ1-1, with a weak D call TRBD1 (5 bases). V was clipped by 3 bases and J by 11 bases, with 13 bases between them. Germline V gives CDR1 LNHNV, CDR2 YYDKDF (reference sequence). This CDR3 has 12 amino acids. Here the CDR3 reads CATSRRQGWAFF. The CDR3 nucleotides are TGTGCCACCAGCAGGCGGCAGGGATGGGCTTTCTTT.

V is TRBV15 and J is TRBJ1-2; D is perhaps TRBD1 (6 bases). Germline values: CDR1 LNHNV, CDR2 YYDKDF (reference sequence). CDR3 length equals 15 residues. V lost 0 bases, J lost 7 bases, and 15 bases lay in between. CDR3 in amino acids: CATSRETYRDGGYTF. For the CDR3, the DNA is TGTGCCACCAGCAGAGAGACGTACAGGGATGGTGGCTACACCTTC.

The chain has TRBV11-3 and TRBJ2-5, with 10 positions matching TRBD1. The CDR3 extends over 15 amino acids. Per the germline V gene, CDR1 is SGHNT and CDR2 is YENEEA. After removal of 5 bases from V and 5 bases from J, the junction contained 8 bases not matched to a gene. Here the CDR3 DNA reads TGTGCCAGCAGCCCCGGACAGGGGGGAAGGGAGACCCAGTACTTC. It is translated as CASSPGQGGRETQYF.

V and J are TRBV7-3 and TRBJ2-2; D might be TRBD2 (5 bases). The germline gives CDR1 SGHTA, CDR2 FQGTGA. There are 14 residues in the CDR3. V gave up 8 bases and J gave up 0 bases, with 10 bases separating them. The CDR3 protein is CASEHGTNTGELFF. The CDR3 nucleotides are TGTGCCAGCGAACACGGGACGAACACCGGGGAGCTGTTTTTT. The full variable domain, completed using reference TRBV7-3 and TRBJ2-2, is GAGVSQTPSNKVTEKGKYVELRCDPISGHTALYWYRQSLGQGPEFLIYFQGTGAADDSGLPNDRFFAVRPEGSVSTLKIQRTERGDSAVYLCASEHGTNTGELFFGEGSRLTVL.